Presented here are 10 T cell receptor beta chains from one specimen sequenced in a study of radiation and T cells in renal cell carcinoma. Noted time point: blood 4 weeks post-SBRT, at nephrectomy. Treatment meaning: 15 Gy SBRT to primary tumor, nephrectomy 4 weeks later. Method: immunoSEQ multiplex PCR; TCRdb's copy keeps in-frame clones and lacks some. Seen here are 120,000 to 150,000 clones, roughly 90% observed once, and the top ten hold about a sixth. The sample consisted of blood, taken from a patient whose treatment included radiotherapy and nephrectomy. These receptors were taken from a woman in her forties or fifties with renal cell carcinoma.

This clone was detected only once. The chain couples TRBV28 to TRBJ1-5, with D possibly TRBD1 on 5 matching bases. The CDR3 is 16 amino acids. V was trimmed by 3 bases and J by 2 bases, leaving 14 bases between them. Germline V gene data show CDR1 as MDHEN and CDR2 as SYDVKM. This CDR3 is CASSFFGSRGNQPQHF. CDR3 DNA sequence: TGTGCCAGCAGTTTTTTCGGCAGCAGGGGCAATCAGCCCCAGCATTTT.

The chain links TRBV4-2 to TRBJ2-4; D may be TRBD2 (5 bases). This CDR3 is 12 amino acids long. Per the germline V gene, CDR1 is LGHNA and CDR2 is YNFKEQ. Trimming took off 1 base at V and 7 bases at J, with 5 bases between the two ends. The CDR3 DNA reads as TGTGCCAGCAGCCAAGTAGCGAACATTCAGTACTTC. As protein: CASSQVANIQYF.

This chain links TRBV5-1 with TRBJ1-1; D uncertain. The V gene's germline CDR1 is SGHRS and CDR2 YFSETQ. The CDR3 covers 14 residues. V lost 2 bases to trimming and J lost 5 bases, with 13 bases between them. The DNA for the CDR3 is TGCGCCAGCAGCTTTCGGGAGGCGGGTACTGAAGCTTTCTTT. As protein: CASSFREAGTEAFF.

The gene calls are TRBV4-3 and TRBJ2-7; 9 nucleotides agree with TRBD1. The CDR3 runs to 14 residues. Germline V lookup: CDR1 LGHNA, CDR2 YSLEER. V shed 5 bases and J 2 bases; nucleotides not matched to a gene: 4. In DNA form, the CDR3 reads TGCGCCAGCAGCAAATACAGGGGGCCCTACGAGCAGTACTTC. Its protein is CASSKYRGPYEQYF.

This clone showed up just a few times. The chain employs TRBV11-3 and TRBJ2-6; no clear D. CDR1 SGHNT and CDR2 YENEEA come from the germline V gene. CDR3 length: 13 residues. Trimming removed 5 bases at V and 11 bases at J, with 13 bases between. The CDR3 region has the DNA TGTGCCAGCAGCGCCGACCGAGACGACGTCCTGACTTTC. It is translated as CASSADRDDVLTF.

The chain uses TRBV7-2 and TRBJ1-4; 8 positions agree with TRBD1. CDR1 SGHTA and CDR2 FQGNSA come from the germline V gene. Unmatched junction bases numbered 8, after V lost 8 bases and J lost 3 bases. The CDR3 runs 15 residues. CDR3 in DNA: TGTGCCAGCGGCCGAGGACAGGGCCCTAATGAAAAACTGTTTTTT. This gives the protein CASGRGQGPNEKLFF.

The chain has TRBV28 and TRBJ1-3; D ambiguous. The germline V gene has CDR1 MDHEN and CDR2 SYDVKM. The V end was cut by 3 bases, the J end by 0 bases, with 6 bases between. CDR3 length: 14 amino acids. The CDR3 spells CASSFRSSGNTIYF. CDR3 sequence (DNA): TGTGCCAGCAGTTTCCGAAGCTCTGGAAACACCATATATTTT.

This clone was recorded once. CDR3 loop: CASSRVDRAKQYF. The CDR3 nucleotides read TGTGCCAGCAGTCGGGTGGACAGGGCTAAGCAGTACTTC. The chain is built from TRBV28 and TRBJ2-7; 8 positions match TRBD1. Trimming at V came to 5 bases and at J to 8 bases, leaving 8 bases not matched to a gene. CDR1 MDHEN and CDR2 SYDVKM come from the germline V gene. This CDR3 comprises 13 residues.

This chain joins TRBV5-1 and TRBJ2-5; 9 bases align to TRBD1. The germline V gene has CDR1 SGHRS and CDR2 YFSETQ. The CDR3 totals 15 residues. The ends lost 4 bases at V and 5 bases at J; junction bases unmatched: 9. CDR3 region: CASSPGTGRDETQYF. CDR3 nucleotide sequence: TGCGCCAGCAGCCCTGGGACAGGGAGGGATGAGACCCAGTACTTC.

The V gene is TRBV7-2, the J gene TRBJ2-7, with 7 bases lining up with TRBD2. Unmatched junction bases numbered 2, after V lost 2 bases and J lost 4 bases. The germline V gene encodes CDR1 SGHTA and CDR2 FQGNSA. CDR3 length: 13 residues. The chain's CDR3 is CASSLWGGYEQYF. For the CDR3, the DNA is TGTGCCAGCAGCTTATGGGGGGGTTACGAGCAGTACTTC.